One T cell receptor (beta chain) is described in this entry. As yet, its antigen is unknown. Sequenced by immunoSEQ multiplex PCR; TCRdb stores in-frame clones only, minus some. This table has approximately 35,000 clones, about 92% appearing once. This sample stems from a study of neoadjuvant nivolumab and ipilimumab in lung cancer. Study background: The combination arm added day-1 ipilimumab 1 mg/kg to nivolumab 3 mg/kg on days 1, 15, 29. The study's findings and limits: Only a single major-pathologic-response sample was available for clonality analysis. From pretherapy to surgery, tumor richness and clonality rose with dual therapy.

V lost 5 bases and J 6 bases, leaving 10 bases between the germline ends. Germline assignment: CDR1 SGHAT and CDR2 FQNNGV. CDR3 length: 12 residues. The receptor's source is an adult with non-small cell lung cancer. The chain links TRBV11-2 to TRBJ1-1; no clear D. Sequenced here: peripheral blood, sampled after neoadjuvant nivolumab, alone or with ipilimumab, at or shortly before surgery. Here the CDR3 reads CASSASRAEAFF. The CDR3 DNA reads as TGTGCCAGCAGCGCATCGAGGGCTGAAGCTTTCTTT. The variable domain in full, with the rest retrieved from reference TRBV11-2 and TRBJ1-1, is EAGVAQSPRYKIIEKRQSVAFWCNPISGHATLYWYQQILGQGPKLLIQFQNNGVVDDSQLPKDRFSAERLKGVDSTLKIQPAKLEDSAVYLCASSASRAEAFFGQGTRLTVV.